The 25 T cell receptor beta chains below were found in one sample sequenced in a study of blood T cell repertoires in COVID-19. Here immunoSEQ multiplex PCR was the method, and the copy in TCRdb shows in-frame clones only, minus some. The sample lists about 480,000 clones, roughly 90% occurring once. Sequencing was performed on PBMCs or T cells enriched from blood (not recorded which). These receptors all come from a woman in her thirties or forties who had recovered from COVID-19.

This chain links TRBV4-3 with TRBJ2-7; 7 nucleotides align to TRBD2. The CDR3 has 16 amino acids. V shed 0 bases, J shed 1 base, and the junction held 6 bases outside the gene matches. Germline V lookup: CDR1 LGHNA, CDR2 YSLEER. The chain's CDR3 is CASSQDRGGSSYEQYF. The CDR3 region has the DNA TGCGCCAGCAGCCAAGATCGTGGCGGGAGTTCCTACGAGCAGTACTTC.

V and J are TRBV6-5 and TRBJ2-7; the D gene is possibly TRBD1 (7 bases). Germline lookup yields CDR1 MNHEY and CDR2 SVGAGI. V lost 8 bases and J lost 4, with 15 bases in between. The CDR3 spans 13 residues. CDR3 amino acids: CASAGQKAYEQYF. The CDR3 DNA follows: TGTGCCAGCGCGGGACAGAAGGCATACGAGCAGTACTTC.

Only one count was recorded for this clone. The chain carries TRBV27 and TRBJ1-5, with 11 bases that match TRBD1. Losses at the gene ends were 4 bases for V and 2 bases for J; bases not matched to a gene: 10. The germline CDR1 and CDR2 sequences are MNHEY and SMNVEV (reference sequence). The CDR3 length is 18 residues. The CDR3 region is CASSSLPRTGGGNQPQHF. In DNA, the CDR3 is TGTGCCAGCAGTTCCCTACCCAGGACAGGGGGCGGCAATCAGCCCCAGCATTTT.

The chain recombines TRBV19 with TRBJ1-2; D ambiguous. V shed 5 bases and J shed 8 bases, with 15 bases lying between them. The CDR3 is made up of 13 amino acids. Germline CDR1 reads LNHDA; CDR2 reads SQIVND (reference sequence). The CDR3 DNA reads TGTGCCAGTAGTTATATTGGCGCGGAGGGCTACACCTTC. Amino acid sequence: CASSYIGAEGYTF.

This rearrangement joins TRBV27 to TRBJ2-3; 9 positions match TRBD1. Germline V CDR1 and CDR2: MNHEY, SMNVEV (reference sequence). The CDR3 is made up of 16 amino acids. V was pared by 2 bases and J by 1 base, with 4 bases of the junction left unmatched. The CDR3 DNA reads as TGTGCCAGCAGTTTACGTCGGACAGGGGGCACAGATACGCAGTATTTT. Translating it yields CASSLRRTGGTDTQYF.

J is TRBJ2-6 and V is TRBV7-9; the D is unclear. V lost 6 bases to trimming and J lost 5 bases, with 14 bases between them. CDR1 and CDR2 (germline): SEHNR, FQNEAQ (reference sequence). The CDR3 totals 15 residues. The CDR3 spells CASRYDIGWANVLTF. In DNA form, the CDR3 reads TGTGCCAGCAGATATGACATCGGCTGGGCCAACGTCCTGACTTTC.

V usage is TRBV5-1 and J usage is TRBJ1-1; D is perhaps TRBD1 (5 bases). This CDR3 contains 14 residues. The germline gives CDR1 SGHRS, CDR2 YFSETQ. V dropped 0 bases and J dropped 5 bases, with 11 bases sitting between them. This CDR3 reads CASSLEGHPTEAFF. CDR3 sequence (DNA): TGCGCCAGCAGCTTGGAGGGGCACCCGACTGAAGCTTTCTTT.

This clone was seen only a few times. This sequence joins TRBV7-2 and TRBJ1-3; D perhaps matches TRBD1 (6 bases). CDR3 size: 14 residues. V shed 2 bases and J shed 4 bases, with 9 bases lying between them. Per the germline V gene, CDR1 is SGHTA and CDR2 is FQGNSA. The CDR3 reads CASSLQGLGNTIYF. Here the CDR3 DNA reads TGTGCCAGCAGCTTACAGGGGTTAGGAAACACCATATATTTT.

This clone was detected a few times. The chain couples TRBV2 to TRBJ2-1, with D hard to call. This CDR3 contains 13 residues. V was shortened by 0 bases and J by 6 bases, with 6 bases between the two germline ends. Germline values: CDR1 SNHLY, CDR2 FYNNEI. CDR3 sequence reads: CASSEALSNEQFF. CDR3 DNA sequence: TGTGCCAGCAGTGAAGCGCTTAGCAATGAGCAGTTCTTC.

The chain joins TRBV9 to TRBJ2-6; no reliable D call. Trimming shortened V by 4 bases and J by 3 bases, and 8 bases separated the two germline ends. Germline CDR1 reads SGDLS; CDR2 reads YYNGEE. There are 14 residues in the CDR3. The CDR3 loop reads CASSPVRGANVLTF. The CDR3 bases are TGTGCCAGCAGCCCAGTTCGTGGGGCCAACGTCCTGACTTTC. The complete variable domain, with remaining parts taken from reference TRBV9 and TRBJ2-6, reads DSGVTQTPKHLITATGQRVTLRCSPRSGDLSVYWYQQSLDQGLQFLIQYYNGEERAKGNILERFSAQQFPDLHSELNLSSLELGDSALYFCASSPVRGANVLTFGAGSRLTVL.

The V gene is TRBV19, the J gene TRBJ1-5; possibly TRBD1 for D (6 bases). The CDR3 has 17 residues. The germline CDR1 and CDR2 sequences are LNHDA and SQIVND (reference sequence). Trimming cost V 5 bases and J 0 bases, with 17 bases left between them. CDR3 residues: CASSPYPQGYSNQPQHF. CDR3 sequence (DNA): TGTGCCAGTAGTCCCTATCCACAGGGATATAGCAATCAGCCCCAGCATTTT.

This clone was counted at least ten times. The V and J genes are TRBV11-2 and TRBJ2-2; 7 positions match TRBD2. The CDR3 has 15 residues. Trimming removed 3 bases from V and 6 bases from J; junction bases left unmatched: 7. The germline V gene has CDR1 SGHAT and CDR2 FQNNGV. CDR3 nucleotides: TGTGCCAGCAGCTTCCTGGACCGGGGGGCCGGGGAGCTGTTTTTT. Translated, it gives CASSFLDRGAGELFF.

The chain joins TRBV7-2 to TRBJ2-2, with a possible D match to TRBD2 (6 bases). Germline CDR1 and CDR2: SGHTA and FQGNSA. The ends were cut back, 7 bases at V and 0 bases at J, with 18 bases in the middle. The CDR3 extends over 17 amino acids. CDR3: CASIVSGPFANTGELFF. The DNA for the CDR3 is TGTGCCAGCATCGTAAGCGGGCCGTTCGCGAACACCGGGGAGCTGTTTTTT.

The chain links TRBV11-3 to TRBJ1-1, with D unclear. V lost 5 bases and J lost 0, with 10 bases in between. The CDR3 is 14 residues long. Germline CDR1 reads SGHNT; CDR2 reads YENEEA. The CDR3, as DNA: TGTGCCAGCAGCCCTCCGGGTCTGAACACTGAAGCTTTCTTT. Translated, it gives CASSPPGLNTEAFF.

This clone was observed a handful of times. The chain joins TRBV19 to TRBJ2-5, with TRBD2 as a possible D gene (6 bases). Between the trimmed V and J ends, which lost 6 bases and 5 bases, there was a span of 16 bases. The germline V gene has CDR1 LNHDA and CDR2 SQIVND (reference sequence). This CDR3 has 14 residues. The CDR3 DNA reads as TGTGCCAGTAGCACCCCTGGCGGGGCGGAGACCCAGTACTTC. This gives the protein CASSTPGGAETQYF.

The gene calls are TRBV24-1 and TRBJ1-2; 7 nucleotides agree with TRBD1. Per the germline V gene, CDR1 is KGHDR and CDR2 is SFDVKD. The CDR3 covers 18 residues. The V gene end was trimmed by 1 base and the J gene end by 2 bases; junction bases not matched to a gene: 12. In DNA, the CDR3 is TGTGCCACCAGTGATTTCAATTCGAACAGGGGCGCAAACTATGGCTACACCTTC. Its translation is CATSDFNSNRGANYGYTF.

The rearrangement uses TRBV21-1 and TRBJ2-3; TRBD2 is the table's D call and was not checked against the DNA. TRBV21-1 is a documented pseudogene. The CDR3 consists of 14 residues. CDR3 in amino acids: CASSSLAGTYTQYF. The CDR3 DNA reads TGTGCCAGCAGCAGTCTAGCGGGAACCTATACGCAGTATTTT.

This rearrangement joins TRBV25-1 to TRBJ1-3; TRBD1 is a possible D gene (5 bases). Looked up from germline, CDR1 is MGHDK and CDR2 is SYGVNS. This CDR3 has 12 residues. The V end was cut by 7 bases, the J end by 4 bases, with 8 bases between. The CDR3 bases are TGTGCCAGCAACGGGGGGGGAAACACCATATATTTT. It specifies CASNGGGNTIYF. Full variable domain (remainder filled in from reference TRBV25-1 and TRBJ1-3): EADIYQTPRYLVIGTGKKITLECSQTMGHDKMYWYQQDPGMELHLIHYSYGVNSTEKGDLSSESTVSRIRTEHFPLTLESARPSHTSQYLCASNGGGNTIYFGEGSWLTVV.

The table lists this clone with many counts. The V gene is TRBV9, the J gene TRBJ1-2, with 9 bases that match TRBD1. CDR1 and CDR2 (germline): SGDLS, YYNGEE. With 7 bases clipped from V and 8 bases from J, the junction kept 9 bases outside the gene matches. The CDR3 spans 13 residues. Here the CDR3 reads CASGMGQGGGYTF. The CDR3 DNA reads as TGTGCCAGCGGCATGGGACAGGGAGGAGGCTACACCTTC.

In this sample, this clone turned up once. The chain couples TRBV3-1 (or the pseudogene TRBV3-2) to TRBJ2-1; 7 nucleotides line up with TRBD2. V lost 4 bases and J lost 3; bases outside the gene matches: 9. Germline V gives CDR1 LGHDT, CDR2 YNNKEL (reference sequence). CDR3 length: 16 residues. CDR3 loop: CASSLSGEGLYNEQFF. The DNA for the CDR3 is TGTGCCAGCAGCCTCAGCGGGGAAGGGCTCTACAATGAGCAGTTCTTC.

The rearrangement uses TRBV10-1 and TRBJ2-7, with D possibly matching TRBD2 (5 bases). CDR1 is WNHNN and CDR2 is SYGVQD in the germline V gene (reference sequence). Deletions cut 6 bases from V and 2 bases from J, with 8 bases between. The CDR3 covers 12 residues. CDR3 DNA sequence: TGCGCCAGCAGCGACGGGGCCTACGAGCAGTACTTC. Its protein product is CASSDGAYEQYF.

This clone turned up a few times. The gene calls are TRBV19 and TRBJ2-7, with 14 bases fitting TRBD2. The CDR3 is 14 amino acids. Trimming removed 6 bases from V and 6 bases from J; junction bases left unmatched: 4. The germline V gene has CDR1 LNHDA and CDR2 SQIVND (reference sequence). DNA of the CDR3: TGTGCCAGTAGGACGGGACTAGCGGGAGTCGAGCAGTACTTC. This codes for CASRTGLAGVEQYF.

This clone was observed a handful of times. The chain recombines TRBV3-1 (or the pseudogene TRBV3-2) with TRBJ2-7; no reliable D call. Germline V lookup: CDR1 LGHDT, CDR2 YNNKEL (reference sequence). This CDR3 region has 17 residues. The ends were cut back, 0 bases at V and 4 bases at J, with 19 bases in the middle. Here the CDR3 DNA reads TGTGCCAGCAGCCAAGATCGCTTCCTAACCCAAGAATACGAGCAGTACTTC. It translates to CASSQDRFLTQEYEQYF.

The gene calls are TRBV9 and TRBJ2-7, with D perhaps matching TRBD2 (6 bases). The CDR3 contains 16 residues. Germline V gene lookup returns CDR1 SGDLS and CDR2 YYNGEE. Trimming removed 0 bases at V and 0 bases at J, with 13 bases between. This CDR3 reads CASSVGEHSGSYEQYF. In nucleotides, the CDR3 is TGTGCCAGCAGCGTAGGAGAGCATAGCGGCTCCTACGAGCAGTACTTC.

There are a few counts of this clone. The chain combines TRBV7-6 with TRBJ1-6; no clear D gene. Germline CDR1 SGHVS, CDR2 FNYEAQ. With 5 bases removed from V and 8 bases from J, the gap between germline ends came to 10 bases. The CDR3 totals 13 residues. In nucleotides, the CDR3 is TGTGCCAGCAGCACCTCGAGTCATTCACCCCTCCACTTT. Translated, it gives CASSTSSHSPLHF.